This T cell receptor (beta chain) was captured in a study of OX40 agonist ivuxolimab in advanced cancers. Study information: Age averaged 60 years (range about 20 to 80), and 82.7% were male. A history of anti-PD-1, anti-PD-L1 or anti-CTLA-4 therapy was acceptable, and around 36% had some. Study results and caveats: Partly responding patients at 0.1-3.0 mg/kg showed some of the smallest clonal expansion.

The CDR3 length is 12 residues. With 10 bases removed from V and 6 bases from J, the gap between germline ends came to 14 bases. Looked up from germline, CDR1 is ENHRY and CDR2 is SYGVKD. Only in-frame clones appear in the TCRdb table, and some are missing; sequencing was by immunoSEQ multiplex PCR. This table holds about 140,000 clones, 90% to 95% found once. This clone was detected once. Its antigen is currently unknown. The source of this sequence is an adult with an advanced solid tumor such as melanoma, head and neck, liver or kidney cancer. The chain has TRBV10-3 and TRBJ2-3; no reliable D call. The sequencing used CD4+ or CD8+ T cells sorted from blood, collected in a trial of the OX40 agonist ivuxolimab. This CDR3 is CATLSLADTQYF. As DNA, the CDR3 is TGTGCCACCCTCTCACTGGCGGATACGCAGTATTTT.